This passage covers 18 T cell receptor beta chains from one sample sequenced in a study of shared clonotypes between healthy human individuals. Libraries were prepared by immunoSEQ multiplex PCR; TCRdb keeps only in-frame clonotypes and omits some of them. The repertoire holds roughly 2.5 million clones, with 90% to 95% as singletons. The sequencing sample was made of naive CD4+ T cells sorted from blood. As to subset: CD45RA+ positively selected. The source of these receptors is a man aged 18 to 35 in good health.

The CDR3 DNA reads as TGTGCCAGCATCCTGGGGGCGGGATGGAACTATGGCTACACCTTC. Its protein is CASILGAGWNYGYTF. The chain carries TRBV5-8 and TRBJ1-2; tentative D call: TRBD1 (6 bases). V dropped 6 bases and J dropped 2 bases, with 17 bases sitting between them. The CDR3 runs to 15 residues. The germline V gene has CDR1 SGHTS and CDR2 YDEGEE.

Details on this clone: The same CDR3 is also encoded by other DNA sequences in this sample. The V gene is TRBV2, the J gene TRBJ2-7; possibly TRBD1 or TRBD2 for D (5 bases each). This CDR3 spans 12 amino acids. Germline CDR1 and CDR2: SNHLY and FYNNEI. V was pared by 5 bases and J by 4 bases, with 9 bases between. The CDR3 sequence is CASSPGPYEQYF. The CDR3 DNA is TGTGCCAGCAGTCCGGGGCCTTACGAGCAGTACTTC. The full variable domain, rest sourced from reference TRBV2 and TRBJ2-7, is EPEVTQTPSHQVTQMGQEVILRCVPISNHLYFYWYRQILGQKVEFLVSFYNNEISEKSEIFDDQFSVERPDGSNFTLKIRSTKLEDSAMYFCASSPGPYEQYFGPGTRLTVT.

V gene TRBV7-9 combines with J gene TRBJ2-5; D gene ambiguous. CDR1 SEHNR and CDR2 FQNEAQ come from the germline V gene (reference sequence). V lost 0 bases and J 2 bases, leaving 16 bases between the germline ends. The CDR3 consists of 17 residues. The CDR3 DNA follows: TGTGCCAGCAGCTTAGCGCTCGGGCAGGCGCTACAAGAGACCCAGTACTTC. Its protein is CASSLALGQALQETQYF. Combining the CDR3 with reference TRBV7-9 and TRBJ2-5 gives the whole variable domain DTGVSQNPRHKITKRGQNVTFRCDPISEHNRLYWYRQTLGQGPEFLTYFQNEAQLEKSRLLSDRFSAERPKGSFSTLEIQRTEQGDSAMYLCASSLALGQALQETQYFGPGTRLLVL.

This rearrangement joins TRBV9 to TRBJ1-5; unclear D gene. CDR1 SGDLS and CDR2 YYNGEE come from the germline V gene. The CDR3 contains 15 residues. Trimming took 4 bases from V and 1 from J, leaving 12 bases between them. The CDR3 DNA sequence: TGTGCCAGCAGCCCGGATGGTGCAAGCAATCAGCCCCAGCATTTT. Translation gives CASSPDGASNQPQHF.

The count of this clone is one. The chain recombines TRBV30 with TRBJ1-3; D is perhaps TRBD1 (5 bases). Trimming cost V 0 bases and J 0 bases, with 9 bases left between them. This CDR3 has 15 residues. Germline V lookup: CDR1 GTSNPN, CDR2 SVGIG (reference sequence). The CDR3 sequence: CAWSVSGGSGNTIYF. DNA of the CDR3: TGTGCCTGGAGTGTATCGGGGGGCTCTGGAAACACCATATATTTT.

The chain combines TRBV6-5 with TRBJ2-1; tentative D call: TRBD1 (7 bases). The germline gives CDR1 MNHEY, CDR2 SVGAGI. The CDR3 runs 15 residues. Trimming removed 0 bases at V and 5 bases at J, with 11 bases between. The CDR3 sequence is CASSYSSRGDNEQFF. The CDR3 DNA sequence: TGTGCCAGCAGTTACTCGTCCAGGGGGGACAATGAGCAGTTCTTC.

This chain uses TRBV19 with TRBJ2-3; either TRBD1 or TRBD2 may supply D (5 bases each). The V end lost 5 bases, the J end lost 1 base, and 13 bases lay between the germline ends. Looked up from germline, CDR1 is LNHDA and CDR2 is SQIVND (reference sequence). This CDR3 is 15 amino acids long. The CDR3, as DNA: TGTGCCAGTAGTCGACCCGGGACGGGCACAGATACGCAGTATTTT. Protein product: CASSRPGTGTDTQYF.

The chain has TRBV10-3 and TRBJ2-2; TRBD1 or TRBD2 may be the D gene (5 bases each). With 6 bases removed from V and 5 bases from J, the gap between germline ends came to 25 bases. Germline values: CDR1 ENHRY, CDR2 SYGVKD. The CDR3 has 18 residues. The CDR3 is CAISKWGMAREQTGELFF. The DNA for the CDR3 is TGTGCCATCAGCAAATGGGGGATGGCCAGGGAACAAACCGGGGAGCTGTTTTTT.

The chain combines TRBV10-3 with TRBJ2-1, with 8 positions matching TRBD2. Germline trimming cut 3 bases from V and 0 bases from J; bases unmatched to any gene: 1. Germline CDR1 reads ENHRY; CDR2 reads SYGVKD. The CDR3 is 15 amino acids. In DNA, the CDR3 is TGTGCCATCAGTGAAGCGGGGGCCTCCTACAATGAGCAGTTCTTC. Its translation: CAISEAGASYNEQFF.

The rearrangement uses TRBV4-3 and TRBJ2-7, with D perhaps matching TRBD1 (6 bases). This CDR3 is 15 amino acids long. Germline V gene data show CDR1 as LGHNA and CDR2 as YSLEER. The V end was cut by 0 bases, the J end by 2 bases, with 11 bases between. CDR3 sequence: CASSQESGQTYEQYF. CDR3 sequence (DNA): TGCGCCAGCAGCCAAGAATCCGGACAGACCTACGAGCAGTACTTC.

The chain combines TRBV6-1 with TRBJ2-6; D not certain. CDR1 is MNHNS, CDR2 SASEGT, per germline. The CDR3 consists of 14 residues. V was clipped by 7 bases and J by 3 bases, with 10 bases between them. In nucleotides, the CDR3 is TGTGCCAGCACTCTTTCGCTTGGGGCCAACGTCCTGACTTTC. As protein: CASTLSLGANVLTF.

For the CDR3, the DNA is TGTGCCAGCAGCCCAGGACAGGGAGGCACTCAGCCCCAGCATTTT. Protein sequence: CASSPGQGGTQPQHF. V is TRBV7-2 and J is TRBJ1-5, with 8 bases that match TRBD1. J was trimmed by 6 bases and V by 5 bases; bases with no gene match: 9. Germline CDR1 SGHTA, CDR2 FQGNSA. This CDR3 contains 15 residues. Together with reference TRBV7-2 and TRBJ1-5, the CDR3 gives the full variable domain: GAGVSQSPSNKVTEKGKDVELRCDPISGHTALYWYRQSLGQGLEFLIYFQGNSAPDKSGLPSDRFSAERTGGSVSTLTIQRTQQEDSAVYLCASSPGQGGTQPQHFGDGTRLSIL.

V usage is TRBV11-2 and J usage is TRBJ2-1, with D perhaps being TRBD1 or TRBD2 (7 bases each). CDR1 is SGHAT and CDR2 is FQNNGV in the germline V gene. With 5 bases removed from V and 7 bases from J, the gap between germline ends came to 18 bases. This CDR3 contains 15 residues. Here the CDR3 reads CASSIRGEGRNEQFF. The CDR3 DNA is TGTGCCAGCAGCATCAGGGGGGAGGGTAGGAATGAGCAGTTCTTC.

The chain uses TRBV21-1 and TRBJ1-5. TRBV21-1 is a pseudogene segment. There are 16 residues in the CDR3. This CDR3 is CASSKPKGVSNQPQHF. DNA for the CDR3: TGTGCCAGCAGCAAACCAAAAGGCGTTAGCAATCAGCCCCAGCATTTT.

This clone was seen only once. The chain combines TRBV5-1 with TRBJ1-6, with D perhaps matching TRBD1 (6 bases). The CDR3 is made up of 17 amino acids. Trimming stripped 3 bases from V and 0 bases from J, with 13 bases between. Germline V gene data show CDR1 as SGHRS and CDR2 as YFSETQ. Here the CDR3 reads CASSWAAGDSYNSPLHF. The CDR3 bases are TGCGCCAGCAGCTGGGCCGCAGGGGACTCCTATAATTCACCCCTCCACTTT.

The CDR3 bases are TGTGCCAGCTCCCCCATAGGGGGCTACTCTGGAAACACCATATATTTT. It is translated as CASSPIGGYSGNTIYF. The chain has TRBV18 and TRBJ1-3; 7 bases line up with TRBD1. The germline CDR1 and CDR2 sequences are KGHSH and LQKENI. This CDR3 has 16 residues. Germline trimming cut 6 bases from V and 0 bases from J; bases unmatched to any gene: 8.

The genes are TRBV5-4 and TRBJ2-7; TRBD2 agrees at 8 bases. The length of the CDR3 is 14 residues. The germline gives CDR1 SGHNT, CDR2 YYREEE (reference sequence). J lost 1 base, V lost 3 bases, and 3 bases had no gene match. This chain's CDR3 is CASSSAGVSYEQYF. In DNA form, the CDR3 reads TGTGCCAGCAGCTCAGCGGGAGTTTCCTACGAGCAGTACTTC.

This clone was observed once. The V and J genes are TRBV5-4 and TRBJ1-2; tentatively, D is TRBD1 (6 bases). V was pared by 6 bases and J by 8 bases, with 26 bases between. The CDR3 is 16 amino acids. The germline CDR1 and CDR2 sequences are SGHNT and YYREEE (reference sequence). The CDR3 nucleotides read TGTGCCAGCACCCCCGATACCGGTCTTTGGGGACAAGGCTACACCTTC. Amino acid sequence: CASTPDTGLWGQGYTF.